This T cell receptor (beta chain) emerged from a study of blood T cell repertoires in COVID-19. For the study at large: The United States, Italy and Spain supplied acute and convalescent COVID-19 samples. Sources were T cells, B-cell-depleted T cells, or PBMCs; the material itself was cDNA or gDNA.

The CDR3 is made up of 17 amino acids. Germline CDR1 is SGDLS and CDR2 is YYNGEE. V gave up 1 base and J gave up 4 bases; unmatched junction bases: 13. Authors' analysis steps: It was from reference gene primer amplification that nucleated cell counts were estimated. TCRdb keeps only in-frame clones here, not all; method: immunoSEQ multiplex PCR. D and trimming come from the DNA, and the V and J calls and clone size come from that table. This table holds approximately 200,000 clones, around 84% found once. The V and J genes are TRBV9 and TRBJ1-2; 7 bases match TRBD1. What was sequenced was peripheral blood. This sequence was found in a woman in her sixties or seventies who had recovered from COVID-19. The CDR3 spells CASSVSVEGALPYGYTF. In DNA form, the CDR3 reads TGTGCCAGCAGCGTAAGTGTTGAGGGGGCTCTTCCCTATGGCTACACCTTC. Looking up the rest from reference TRBV9 and TRBJ1-2 gives the full variable domain: DSGVTQTPKHLITATGQRVTLRCSPRSGDLSVYWYQQSLDQGLQFLIQYYNGEERAKGNILERFSAQQFPDLHSELNLSSLELGDSALYFCASSVSVEGALPYGYTFGSGTRLTVV.